These 13 T cell receptor beta chains share one sample of origin, sequenced in a study of beta chain features in type 1 diabetes. Study-wide results and limits: For Type 1 diabetes patients, all four CD4+ subsets carried TCRB CDR3s that were moderately but significantly shorter.

Antigens of these TCRs are unknown. Of the isolated RNA, all was reverse transcribed, and so the sequenced material was expressed TCRB transcripts. Measured with immunoSEQ multiplex PCR; TCRdb has only the in-frame clones, and not every one. The sample includes about 640,000 clones, roughly 12% of them seen just once. Sequenced: naive CD4+ T cells from blood. The receptors shown here come from a man aged 25 to 40 with type 1 diabetes.

This clone appeared a few times. The CDR3 here is CAISDQGQGNSPLHF. The CDR3 region has the DNA TGTGCCATCAGTGACCAGGGACAGGGAAATTCACCCCTCCACTTT. The chain joins TRBV10-3 to TRBJ1-6; TRBD1 agrees at 9 bases. V lost 3 bases and J lost 7; bases outside the gene matches: 4. CDR1 ENHRY and CDR2 SYGVKD come from the germline V gene. The CDR3 extends over 15 amino acids.

In regard to this clone: This same CDR3 is encoded by further DNA sequences in the sample. CDR3 in DNA: TGTGCCATCAGTCAGGGCTTGAACACTGAAGCTTTCTTT. Protein sequence: CAISQGLNTEAFF. The chain links TRBV10-3 to TRBJ1-1, with D perhaps TRBD1 (5 bases). V gave up 5 bases and J gave up 0 bases, with 7 bases separating them. CDR3 length: 13 residues. Germline loops: CDR1 ENHRY, CDR2 SYGVKD.

V usage is TRBV25-1 and J usage is TRBJ1-2; 7 bases match TRBD1. The CDR3 consists of 15 residues. J lost 1 base, V lost 4 bases, and 6 bases had no gene match. Germline CDR1 and CDR2: MGHDK and SYGVNS. The CDR3 sequence is CASSAGTEVNYGYTF. The CDR3 region has the DNA TGTGCCAGCAGTGCTGGGACAGAAGTTAACTATGGCTACACCTTC.

The chain is built from TRBV6-5 and TRBJ1-1; D gene ambiguous. This CDR3 has 12 residues. Germline V gene sequence: CDR1 MNHEY, CDR2 SVGAGI. V was clipped by 4 bases and J by 2 bases, with 5 bases between them. The CDR3 protein is CASSFPNTEAFF. As DNA, the CDR3 is TGTGCCAGCAGTTTTCCTAACACTGAAGCTTTCTTT.

There are a few counts of this clone. J is TRBJ1-2 and V is TRBV6-6; TRBD1 matches 7 bases. Germline V gene lookup returns CDR1 MNHNY and CDR2 SVGAGI (reference sequence). The CDR3 spans 15 residues. The V gene end was trimmed by 2 bases and the J gene end by 3 bases; junction bases not matched to a gene: 6. CDR3 nucleotide sequence: TGTGCCAGCAGTTACAACCCCCAGGGGGACTATGGCTACACCTTC. Protein: CASSYNPQGDYGYTF.

This clone was picked up a small number of times. This chain uses TRBV5-1 with TRBJ2-5; tentative D call: TRBD2 (5 bases). The germline CDR1 and CDR2 sequences are SGHRS and YFSETQ. Trimming stripped 6 bases from V and 2 bases from J, with 14 bases between. The CDR3 length is 14 residues. CDR3 region: CASNDRGPQETQYF. CDR3 DNA sequence: TGCGCCAGCAACGACCGCGGGCCTCAAGAGACCCAGTACTTC.

This clone has more than one count but fewer than ten. Other DNA sequences in the sample encode the same CDR3. The chain recombines TRBV20-1 with TRBJ2-5; D gene unclear. The CDR3 runs to 10 residues. The germline gives CDR1 DFQATT, CDR2 SNEGSKA (reference sequence). Trimming pared 1 base from V and 4 bases from J, leaving 1 base between. This CDR3 is CSARGETQYF. CDR3 in DNA: TGCAGTGCTAGAGGAGAGACCCAGTACTTC.

The CDR3 nucleotides read TGTGCCAGCAGCTCCCTGCAAAGAGGACAGTCCTACGAGCAGTACTTC. Amino acid sequence: CASSSLQRGQSYEQYF. The V and J genes are TRBV7-2 and TRBJ2-7; D is possibly TRBD1 (6 bases). Germline assignment: CDR1 SGHTA and CDR2 FQGNSA. This CDR3 has 16 residues. The V end was cut by 4 bases, the J end by 1 base, with 17 bases between. The full variable domain, in which reference TRBV7-2 and TRBJ2-7 provide the parts outside the CDR3, is GAGVSQSPSNKVTEKGKDVELRCDPISGHTALYWYRQSLGQGLEFLIYFQGNSAPDKSGLPSDRFSAERTGGSVSTLTIQRTQQEDSAVYLCASSSLQRGQSYEQYFGPGTRLTVT.

This clone was recorded a few times. The chain links TRBV15 to TRBJ2-3; a possible D gene is TRBD2 (5 bases). V was clipped by 0 bases and J by 2 bases, with 15 bases between them. Per the germline V gene, CDR1 is LNHNV and CDR2 is YYDKDF (reference sequence). The CDR3 consists of 17 residues. The CDR3 region is CATSRDGNGVATDTQYF. The DNA for the CDR3 is TGTGCCACCAGCAGAGATGGGAACGGGGTGGCCACAGATACGCAGTATTTT.

The gene calls are TRBV27 and TRBJ2-1; D gene unclear. Germline V gene lookup returns CDR1 MNHEY and CDR2 SMNVEV (reference sequence). This CDR3 comprises 12 residues. Trimming shortened V by 7 bases and J by 5 bases, and 9 bases separated the two germline ends. The CDR3 reads CASTGVDNEQFF. Written as DNA, the CDR3 is TGTGCCAGCACTGGGGTGGACAATGAGCAGTTCTTC.

This clone has more than one count but fewer than ten. The genes are TRBV7-8 and TRBJ2-1; D could derive from TRBD1 or TRBD2 (7 bases each). CDR3 length: 16 amino acids. From germline, CDR1 is SGHVS and CDR2 FQNEAQ. V dropped 5 bases and J dropped 6 bases, with 20 bases sitting between them. The CDR3 bases are TGTGCCAGCAGCCCCAGGGGGGGGCCGGCGATCAATGAGCAGTTCTTC. As protein: CASSPRGGPAINEQFF.

This clone was found a few times. This chain links TRBV9 with TRBJ2-1; weak D call: TRBD1 (5 bases). Trimming removed 0 bases from V and 4 bases from J, with 11 bases in between. Looked up from germline, CDR1 is SGDLS and CDR2 is YYNGEE. CDR3 length equals 15 residues. The CDR3 here is CASSVASAGYNEQFF. CDR3 sequence (DNA): TGTGCCAGCAGCGTAGCTTCGGCAGGGTACAATGAGCAGTTCTTC. The full variable domain, completed using reference TRBV9 and TRBJ2-1, is DSGVTQTPKHLITATGQRVTLRCSPRSGDLSVYWYQQSLDQGLQFLIQYYNGEERAKGNILERFSAQQFPDLHSELNLSSLELGDSALYFCASSVASAGYNEQFFGPGTRLTVL.

This clone was seen only a few times. The V call is TRBV5-4, the J call TRBJ1-6; 8 bases line up with TRBD1. This CDR3 spans 15 amino acids. Germline loops: CDR1 SGHNT, CDR2 YYREEE (reference sequence). Trimming removed 3 bases from V and 7 bases from J; junction bases left unmatched: 6. Here the CDR3 DNA reads TGTGCCAGCAGCTATCCGAGGACAGGGAATTCACCCCTCCACTTT. The encoded protein is CASSYPRTGNSPLHF.